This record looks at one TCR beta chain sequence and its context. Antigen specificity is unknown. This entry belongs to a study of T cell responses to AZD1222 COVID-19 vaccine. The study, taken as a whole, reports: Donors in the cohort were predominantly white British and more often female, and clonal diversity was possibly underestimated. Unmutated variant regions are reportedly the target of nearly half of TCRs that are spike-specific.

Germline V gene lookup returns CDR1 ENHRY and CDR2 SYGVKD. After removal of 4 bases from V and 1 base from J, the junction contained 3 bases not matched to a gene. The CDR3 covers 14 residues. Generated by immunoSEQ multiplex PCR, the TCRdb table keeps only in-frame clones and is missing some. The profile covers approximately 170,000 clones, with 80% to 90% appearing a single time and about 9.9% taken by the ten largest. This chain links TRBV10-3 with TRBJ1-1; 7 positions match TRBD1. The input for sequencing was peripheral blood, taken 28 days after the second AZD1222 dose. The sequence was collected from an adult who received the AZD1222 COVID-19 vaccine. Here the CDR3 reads CAISAGTANTEAFF. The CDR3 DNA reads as TGTGCCATCAGTGCCGGGACAGCGAACACTGAAGCTTTCTTT.